The clone carrying this TCR beta chain was seen a single time. Its cognate antigen is unknown. This sample is part of a study of T cell responses to AZD1222 COVID-19 vaccine. Overall study findings and caveats: Two AZD1222 administrations were followed by greater Spike-specific TCR breadth and depth. Close to half of spike-specific TCRs reportedly recognize unmutated variant regions.

With 3 bases removed from V and 8 bases from J, the gap between germline ends came to 22 bases. The CDR3 extends over 16 amino acids. CDR1 and CDR2 from the germline V gene are GTSNPN and SVGIG (reference sequence). Sequencing used immunoSEQ multiplex PCR; TCRdb keeps in-frame clones, though not all of them. The sample carries 170,000 or so clones, roughly nine tenths recorded once. The material was peripheral blood, obtained on day 0 of AZD1222 vaccination. This sequence joins TRBV30 and TRBJ1-4; D not certain. The sequence was obtained from an adult in good health. The CDR3 here is CAWSRGVLATSEKLFF. The CDR3 nucleotides read TGTGCCTGGAGCCGGGGAGTGTTGGCGACATCCGAAAAACTGTTTTTT.